This T cell receptor (beta chain) was found in a study of CD8+ T cells in alopecia areata. The overall study: Oral tofacitinib, 5 to 10 mg twice daily, was given in an open-label trial. Patients took tofacitinib for 6 to 18 months, followed by 6 drug-free months. Severity was scored as percentage of affected scalp area in treated patients.

This clone was detected only once. The CDR3 length is 18 residues. Germline CDR1 and CDR2: MNHNS and SASEGT. Trimming took 0 bases from V and 3 from J, leaving 20 bases between them. cDNA serving as the sequencing template came from extracted, reverse transcribed RNA. Clones were read by immunoSEQ multiplex PCR, and TCRdb kept only the in-frame ones, dropping some. The sample has about 100,000 clones, roughly three fifths seen once. Treatment here: oral pan-JAK inhibitor, 5-10 mg twice daily. This clonotype was obtained from a human donor with alopecia areata. The J gene is TRBJ2-5, the V gene TRBV6-1; D might be TRBD1 (6 bases). Sequenced here: CD8+ T cells sorted from blood, sampled at approximately week 60, from a patient treated with tofacitinib. As DNA, the CDR3 is TGTGCCAGCAGTGAAGCGAAGACAGGTCTCTCCCCCGAAGAGACCCAGTACTTC. This codes for CASSEAKTGLSPEETQYF.